This T cell receptor (beta chain) was identified during a study of blood T cell repertoires in COVID-19. Germline assignment: CDR1 MNHEY and CDR2 SVGAGI. The length of the CDR3 is 14 residues. J gave up 1 base and V 10 bases, and 7 bases lay outside the gene matches. Ages ranged from about 18 to 89 years, with residence in more than 20 US areas. Method: immunoSEQ multiplex PCR; TCRdb's copy keeps in-frame clones and lacks some. The sample shows under 200,000 clones, around 80% of them seen only once. V and J are TRBV6-5 and TRBJ1-1; the match to TRBD1 covers 9 bases. The sample comprised PBMCs or T cells enriched from blood (not recorded which). The sequence was collected from a man aged 45 to 65 who had recovered from COVID-19. The DNA of the CDR3 is TGTGCCACCGGAGACAGGGGGGCGAACACTGAAGCTTTCTTT. This translates into CATGDRGANTEAFF.